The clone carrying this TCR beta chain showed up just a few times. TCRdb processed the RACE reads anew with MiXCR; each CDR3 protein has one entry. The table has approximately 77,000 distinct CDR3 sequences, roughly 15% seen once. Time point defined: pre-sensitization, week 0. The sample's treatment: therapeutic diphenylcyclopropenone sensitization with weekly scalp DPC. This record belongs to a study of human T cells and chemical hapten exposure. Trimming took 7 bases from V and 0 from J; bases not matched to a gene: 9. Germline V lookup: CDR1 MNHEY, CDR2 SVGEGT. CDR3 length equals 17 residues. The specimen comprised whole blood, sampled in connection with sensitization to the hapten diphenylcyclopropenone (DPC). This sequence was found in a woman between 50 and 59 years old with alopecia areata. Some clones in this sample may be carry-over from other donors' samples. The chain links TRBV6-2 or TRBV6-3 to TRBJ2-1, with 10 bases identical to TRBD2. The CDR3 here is CASNELAGWSSYNEQFF. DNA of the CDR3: TGTGCCAGCAACGAACTAGCGGGGTGGAGCTCCTACAATGAGCAGTTCTTC.